The clone carrying this T cell receptor beta chain appeared many times. The antigen remains unidentified. For the unsorted libraries, 2 million PBMCs stored at -80 C served as input. This entry comes from a study of neurological immune-mediated disorders. Whole-study findings and limits: The greatest degree of TCR clonal expansion was observed in HTLV-1-associated myelopathy, with the lowest in multiple sclerosis, below that of healthy controls. Private repertoires in all groups were suggested, as expanded clones shared no CDR3 amino acid sequences across subjects.

A single run covered 15-18 subjects with over 200 million TCR-beta sequences. TCRdb re-analysed the 5' RACE reads in MiXCR, keeping a single row per CDR3 protein. This sample yields tens of thousands of distinct CDR3 sequences, of which about a tenth are seen a single time; about 7% belongs to the top ten. V lost 4 bases and J lost 5, with 9 bases in between. CDR1 KGHDR and CDR2 SFDVKD come from the germline V gene. The CDR3 has 13 amino acids. This TCR was recovered from a woman in her twenties or thirties with HTLV-1-associated myelopathy (HAM/TSP). The chain combines TRBV24-1 with TRBJ2-3; weak D call: TRBD1 (6 bases). The sequenced sample was PBMCs. The CDR3 region has the DNA TGTGCCACCAGTGAAACAGGGCGAGATACGCAGTATTTT. Protein sequence: CATSETGRDTQYF.